One sample yielded the 16 T cell receptor beta chains listed below, sequenced in a study of blood T cell repertoires in COVID-19 (TCRdb year 2020). Libraries were built with the immunoSEQ multiplex PCR assay. TCRdb took this table from immuneACCESS and kept in-frame rearrangements with V and J called. Such tables lack part of the clones; where checked against another copy, unresolved V genes explain under half of the gap, and the rest is unexplained. The sample has roughly 150,000 clones on record, 82% of them singletons. The biggest ten clones account for 15% to 20% of the sample. Sequencing input: PBMCs or T cells enriched from blood (not recorded which). The receptors originated from a man aged 55 to 70 who had recovered from COVID-19.

The chain uses TRBV27 and TRBJ2-1; possibly TRBD2 for D (6 bases). The CDR3 has 17 amino acids. Germline lookup yields CDR1 MNHEY and CDR2 SMNVEV (reference sequence). The germline V and J ends were trimmed by 0 bases and 8 bases, with 20 bases remaining between them. The CDR3 DNA reads as TGTGCCAGCAGTTTATCCCCATTCCTACTACGCGGGGATGAGCAGTTCTTC. Translation gives CASSLSPFLLRGDEQFF.

The chain links TRBV18 to TRBJ2-1, with 7 bases aligning to TRBD1. V lost 1 base, J lost 6 bases, and 3 bases stayed unmatched. Germline CDR1 KGHSH, CDR2 LQKENI. The CDR3 has 14 residues. CDR3 residues: CASSPRGQFNEQFF. CDR3 in DNA: TGTGCCAGCTCACCACGGGGACAGTTCAATGAGCAGTTCTTC.

The gene calls are TRBV5-4 and TRBJ2-3, with TRBD2 matching 7 bases. The CDR3 spans 14 residues. Germline trimming cut 0 bases from V and 3 bases from J; bases unmatched to any gene: 1. The germline V gene has CDR1 SGHNT and CDR2 YYREEE (reference sequence). Here the CDR3 DNA reads TGTGCCAGCAGCTTGGTTAGCGGGACAGATACGCAGTATTTT. This gives the protein CASSLVSGTDTQYF.

The rearrangement uses TRBV28 and TRBJ2-1; TRBD2 matches 9 bases. V dropped 10 bases and J dropped 3; count of bases not matched to a gene: 13. Germline CDR1 MDHEN, CDR2 SYDVKM. The CDR3 covers 16 residues. The CDR3: CATRRGASGNYNEQFF. CDR3 bases: TGTGCCACCCGCAGAGGGGCTAGCGGGAACTACAATGAGCAGTTCTTC.

The V call is TRBV6-5, the J call TRBJ2-3; a possible D gene is TRBD2 (6 bases). Trimming took off 4 bases at V and 4 bases at J, with 9 bases between the two ends. Germline values: CDR1 MNHEY, CDR2 SVGAGI. This CDR3 is 13 amino acids long. The CDR3 here is CASSLDYPDTQYF. CDR3 DNA: TGTGCCAGCAGTTTGGACTACCCAGATACGCAGTATTTT.

This chain connects TRBV5-6 to TRBJ2-1; no firm D call. Trimming took 1 base from V and 6 from J, leaving 8 bases between them. The CDR3 has 13 residues. CDR1 is SGHDT, CDR2 YYEEEE, per germline. CDR3: CASSLLSSNEQFF. The CDR3 nucleotides read TGTGCCAGCAGCTTGCTCAGTTCCAATGAGCAGTTCTTC.

V and J are TRBV19 and TRBJ1-5, with D possibly TRBD1 on 5 matching bases. CDR1 and CDR2 from the germline V gene are LNHDA and SQIVND (reference sequence). CDR3 length: 15 residues. V was shortened by 3 bases and J by 0 bases, with 9 bases between the two germline ends. In DNA form, the CDR3 reads TGTGCCAGTAGTATTACAGGCGATAGCAATCAGCCCCAGCATTTT. It specifies CASSITGDSNQPQHF.

The rearrangement joins TRBV15 to TRBJ1-3; D unclear. The CDR3 spans 16 residues. Germline assignment: CDR1 LNHNV and CDR2 YYDKDF (reference sequence). With 0 bases removed from V and 2 bases from J, the gap between germline ends came to 11 bases. The DNA for the CDR3 is TGTGCCACCAGCAGAGATAGAGGCGACCCTGGAAACACCATATATTTT. Encoded protein: CATSRDRGDPGNTIYF.

Comment on this clone: One junction end does not reproduce the germline sequence, and a read error may be involved. The chain is built from TRBV7-7 and TRBJ1-1, with TRBD1 matching 9 bases. CDR1 SSHAT and CDR2 FNYEAQ come from the germline V gene (reference sequence). CDR3 length equals 15 residues. The CDR3 sequence: CASSPGQGLNTEAFF. The CDR3 region has the DNA TGTGCTAGCAGCCCGGGACAGGGATTGAACACTGAAGCTTTCTTT.

The CDR3 loop reads CASSQLRGRAVGNEQFF. CDR3 sequence (DNA): TGTGCCAGCAGCCAACTTCGCGGGAGGGCCGTGGGGAATGAGCAGTTCTTC. V usage is TRBV14 and J usage is TRBJ2-1, with 9 bases fitting TRBD2. Germline-derived CDR1 and CDR2 are SGHDN and FVKESK. With 2 bases clipped from V and 7 bases from J, the junction kept 12 bases outside the gene matches. The CDR3 has 17 amino acids.

This chain joins TRBV5-1 and TRBJ1-2, with 9 bases lining up with TRBD1. Germline CDR1 and CDR2: SGHRS and YFSETQ. The CDR3 has 15 amino acids. J lost 6 bases, V lost 1 base, and 7 bases had no gene match. This chain's CDR3 is CASSLNGQGWDGYTF. The CDR3 coding sequence is TGCGCCAGCAGCTTGAATGGACAGGGGTGGGATGGCTACACCTTC. Full variable domain (remainder filled in from reference TRBV5-1 and TRBJ1-2): KAGVTQTPRYLIKTRGQQVTLSCSPISGHRSVSWYQQTPGQGLQFLFEYFSETQRNKGNFPGRFSGRQFSNSRSEMNVSTLELGDSALYLCASSLNGQGWDGYTFGSGTRLTVV.

This chain joins TRBV5-1 and TRBJ1-4; 10 nucleotides match TRBD1. CDR3 length equals 14 residues. V shed 3 bases and J 7 bases; nucleotides not matched to a gene: 3. CDR1 is SGHRS, CDR2 YFSETQ, per germline. CDR3 bases: TGCGCCAGCAGCTCCGGGACAGGGGCTGAAAAACTGTTTTTT. Translated: CASSSGTGAEKLFF.

The rearrangement links TRBV19 to TRBJ1-1; 7 nucleotides line up with TRBD1. V gave up 8 bases and J gave up 3 bases; unmatched junction bases: 9. Germline V gene data show CDR1 as LNHDA and CDR2 as SQIVND (reference sequence). The CDR3 spans 14 residues. The CDR3: CASVRQGQYTEAFF. For the CDR3, the DNA is TGTGCCAGTGTACGACAGGGTCAATACACTGAAGCTTTCTTT.

This rearrangement joins TRBV15 to TRBJ2-1, with D possibly matching TRBD2 (6 bases). Germline CDR1 and CDR2: LNHNV and YYDKDF (reference sequence). This CDR3 is 16 amino acids long. Trimming took 5 bases from V and 1 from J, leaving 15 bases between them. The DNA of the CDR3 is TGTGCCACCAGCCGAGGACGGGGGTCATCCTACAATGAGCAGTTCTTC. As protein: CATSRGRGSSYNEQFF.

V is TRBV12-3 or TRBV12-4 and J is TRBJ1-5; 8 bases match TRBD1. The junction had 1 base not matched to a gene; V was cut back by 7 bases and J by 5 bases. The length of the CDR3 is 12 residues. The CDR3 here is CASTRGHQPQHF. The CDR3 bases are TGTGCCAGCACCAGGGGGCATCAGCCCCAGCATTTT.

Here the CDR3 reads CASSQVFSGGLGETQYF. In nucleotides, the CDR3 is TGCGCCAGCAGCCAAGTGTTTTCGGGGGGCCTCGGAGAGACCCAGTACTTC. The rearrangement links TRBV4-1 to TRBJ2-5; tentative D call: TRBD2 (7 bases). V was trimmed by 1 base and J by 4 bases, leaving 19 bases between them. Germline V lookup: CDR1 MGHRA, CDR2 YSYEKL. The CDR3 consists of 17 residues.